The next 17 T cell receptor beta chains were all read from a single sample in a study of T cell responses to AZD1222 COVID-19 vaccine. Data came from immunoSEQ multiplex PCR; TCRdb stores just in-frame clones and leaves some out. The table shows about 160,000 clones, with around 87% occurring only once. The specimen comprised peripheral blood, sampled 28 days after the second AZD1222 dose. The origin of the receptors is an adult who received the AZD1222 COVID-19 vaccine.

The chain uses TRBV7-9 and TRBJ1-5; D is undetermined. This CDR3 is built from 14 residues. Trimming took 3 bases from V and 0 from J, leaving 6 bases between them. From germline, CDR1 is SEHNR and CDR2 FQNEAQ (reference sequence). The CDR3: CASSLVNSNQPQHF. For the CDR3, the DNA is TGTGCCAGCAGCTTGGTAAATAGCAATCAGCCCCAGCATTTT.

This clone showed up just once. V usage is TRBV29-1 and J usage is TRBJ2-1, with 9 bases lining up with TRBD2. CDR3 length: 16 amino acids. Germline V gene sequence: CDR1 SQVTM, CDR2 ANQGSEA. Trimming removed 5 bases from V and 9 bases from J; junction bases left unmatched: 17. CDR3 amino acids: CSVTRGSGGLGGEQFF. The DNA for the CDR3 is TGCAGCGTTACCAGGGGTAGCGGGGGATTGGGGGGTGAGCAGTTCTTC.

This clone showed up just once. The chain couples TRBV10-3 to TRBJ1-3, with D unresolved. V was pared by 5 bases and J by 2 bases, with 7 bases between. Germline loops: CDR1 ENHRY, CDR2 SYGVKD. The CDR3 has 13 amino acids. CDR3 coding DNA: TGTGCCATCAGTTTCACAACTGGAAACACCATATATTTT. Its translation is CAISFTTGNTIYF.

The chain carries TRBV6-5 and TRBJ1-4, with unresolved D. The length of the CDR3 is 14 residues. With 5 bases removed from V and 7 bases from J, the gap between germline ends came to 14 bases. Germline V lookup: CDR1 MNHEY, CDR2 SVGAGI. CDR3 loop: CASSNTRSGEKLFF. Here the CDR3 DNA reads TGTGCCAGCAGTAATACTCGGTCCGGTGAAAAACTGTTTTTT.

The chain joins TRBV11-2 to TRBJ2-1; 12 bases agree with TRBD1. This CDR3 is 16 amino acids long. With V trimmed by 4 bases and J by 14 bases, 15 bases remained unmatched. The germline CDR1 and CDR2 sequences are SGHAT and FQNNGV. CDR3 residues: CASSSGQGAPPAPKFF. The CDR3 DNA reads TGTGCCAGCAGCTCGGGACAGGGGGCGCCGCCCGCCCCTAAGTTCTTC.

V and J are TRBV19 and TRBJ2-3, with 11 bases aligning to TRBD2. This CDR3 spans 18 amino acids. Trimming took 5 bases from V and 6 from J; bases not matched to a gene: 16. Looked up from germline, CDR1 is LNHDA and CDR2 is SQIVND (reference sequence). In DNA form, the CDR3 reads TGTGCCAGTAGTGATGGGGCTAGCGGGGGGCCGGGTCCGGATACGCAGTATTTT. It is translated as CASSDGASGGPGPDTQYF.

The gene calls are TRBV6-4 and TRBJ2-2, with a tentative D call TRBD2 (5 bases). Trimming stripped 6 bases from V and 2 bases from J, with 13 bases between. The V gene's germline CDR1 is MRHNA and CDR2 SNTAGT. The CDR3 has 15 amino acids. This chain's CDR3 is CASSADLPNTGELFF. The CDR3 DNA reads TGTGCCAGCAGCGCGGACTTACCTAACACCGGGGAGCTGTTTTTT.

J is TRBJ1-3 and V is TRBV3-1 (or the pseudogene TRBV3-2), with D uncertain. The V gene's germline CDR1 is LGHDT and CDR2 YNNKEL (reference sequence). Trimming cost V 3 bases and J 4 bases, with 10 bases left between them. The CDR3 runs 14 residues. The CDR3 sequence is CASSQGYTGNTIYF. Written as DNA, the CDR3 is TGTGCCAGCAGCCAGGGGTATACGGGAAACACCATATATTTT.

The chain has TRBV5-1 and TRBJ2-7; 8 bases map to TRBD1. CDR1 is SGHRS, CDR2 YFSETQ, per germline. The V segment lost 5 bases and the J segment 1 base; nucleotides outside the gene matches: 5. This CDR3 is 14 amino acids long. The CDR3 sequence: CASSYRDRSYEQYF. The CDR3 nucleotides are TGCGCCAGCAGTTACCGGGACAGGTCCTACGAGCAGTACTTC.

V usage is TRBV30 and J usage is TRBJ1-4; 8 bases are shared with TRBD1. Trimming cost V 2 bases and J 5 bases; bases outside gene matches: 7. This CDR3 has 15 amino acids. Germline values: CDR1 GTSNPN, CDR2 SVGIG (reference sequence). The CDR3 bases are TGTGCCTGGAGTAAAAGACAGGGGCAAAATGAAAAACTGTTTTTT. Its translation is CAWSKRQGQNEKLFF.

The chain has TRBV5-1 and TRBJ2-1, with a tentative D call TRBD1 (6 bases). The length of the CDR3 is 16 residues. V was clipped by 6 bases and J by 4 bases, with 20 bases between them. Germline CDR1 and CDR2: SGHRS and YFSETQ. CDR3 sequence: CASTNGWTVRYNEQFF. In nucleotides, the CDR3 is TGCGCCAGCACCAACGGGTGGACAGTTCGATACAATGAGCAGTTCTTC.

This chain connects TRBV30 to TRBJ1-6, with a possible D match to TRBD1 (5 bases). Germline values: CDR1 GTSNPN, CDR2 SVGIG (reference sequence). This CDR3 has 14 residues. V was clipped by 0 bases and J by 9 bases, with 12 bases between them. The CDR3 DNA is TGTGCCTGGAGTGTCTGGGGGAAATTTTCACCCCTCCACTTT. Translation gives CAWSVWGKFSPLHF.

J is TRBJ1-1 and V is TRBV2; 7 nucleotides line up with TRBD1. CDR3 size: 13 residues. Unmatched junction bases numbered 7, after V lost 7 bases and J lost 5 bases. Germline V lookup: CDR1 SNHLY, CDR2 FYNNEI. The DNA of the CDR3 is TGTGCCAGCACTTTACAGGGGCGGACTGAAGCTTTCTTT. This translates into CASTLQGRTEAFF.

The rearrangement links TRBV6-2 or TRBV6-3 to TRBJ1-2; tentative D call: TRBD1 (5 bases). The CDR3 contains 15 residues. The V gene's germline CDR1 is MNHEY and CDR2 SVGEGT. V was trimmed by 5 bases and J by 5 bases, leaving 18 bases between them. The CDR3 loop reads CASSLRARDGYGYTF. The CDR3 DNA is TGTGCCAGCAGTCTTCGCGCCCGGGACGGATATGGCTACACCTTC.

The V gene is TRBV6-5, the J gene TRBJ1-2; TRBD1 matches 7 bases. This CDR3 contains 12 residues. J lost 5 bases, V lost 6 bases, and 3 bases had no gene match. Germline CDR1 reads MNHEY; CDR2 reads SVGAGI. CDR3 loop: CASRATGYGYTF. The CDR3 nucleotides read TGTGCCAGCAGGGCGACAGGGTATGGCTACACCTTC.

V usage is TRBV4-2 and J usage is TRBJ2-7, with 8 bases identical to TRBD2. Per germline, CDR1 LGHNA and CDR2 YNFKEQ. CDR3 length: 15 amino acids. The V and J ends lost 3 bases and 0 bases, in that order; junction bases with no gene match: 4. Here the CDR3 DNA reads TGTGCCAGCAGCCACACTAGCGGCAGCTCCTACGAGCAGTACTTC. It specifies CASSHTSGSSYEQYF.

J is TRBJ2-5 and V is TRBV15; TRBD2 is a possible D gene (5 bases). This CDR3 is built from 15 residues. V was cut by 3 bases and J by 2 bases, with 13 bases left in between. Germline loops: CDR1 LNHNV, CDR2 YYDKDF (reference sequence). The CDR3 here is CATSSQPGTQETQYF. The CDR3 coding sequence is TGTGCCACCAGCAGCCAGCCGGGAACACAAGAGACCCAGTACTTC.